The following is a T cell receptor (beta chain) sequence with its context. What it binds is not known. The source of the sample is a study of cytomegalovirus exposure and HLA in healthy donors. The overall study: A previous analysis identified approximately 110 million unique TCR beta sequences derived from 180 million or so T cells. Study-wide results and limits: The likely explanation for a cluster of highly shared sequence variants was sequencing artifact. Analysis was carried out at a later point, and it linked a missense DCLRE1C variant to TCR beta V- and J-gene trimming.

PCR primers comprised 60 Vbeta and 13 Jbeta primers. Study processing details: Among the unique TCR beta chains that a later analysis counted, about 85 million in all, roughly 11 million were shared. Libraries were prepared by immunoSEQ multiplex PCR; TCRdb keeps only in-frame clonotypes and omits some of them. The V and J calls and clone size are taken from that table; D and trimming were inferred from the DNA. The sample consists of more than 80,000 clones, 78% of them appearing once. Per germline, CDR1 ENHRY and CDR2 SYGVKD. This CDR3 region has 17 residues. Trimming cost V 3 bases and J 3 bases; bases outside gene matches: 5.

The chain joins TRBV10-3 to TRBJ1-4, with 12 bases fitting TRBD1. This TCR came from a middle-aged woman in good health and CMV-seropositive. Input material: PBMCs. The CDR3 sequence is CAISDPGQGASNEKLFF. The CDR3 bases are TGTGCCATCAGTGACCCGGGACAGGGGGCGTCTAATGAAAAACTGTTTTTT.